Sequencing of this T cell receptor beta chain was carried out in a study of neurological immune-mediated disorders. MiXCR, applied by TCRdb to the 5' RACE reads, yields one record per CDR3 protein. The sample shows about 79,000 distinct CDR3 sequences, 13% to 15% of them seen only once. The sequence was obtained from a woman between 45 and 60 years old in good health. Sequencing was carried out using PBMCs.

CDR3 loop: CASSPRQVARTEAFF. CDR3 DNA: TGTGCCAGCAGTCCTAGACAGGTGGCGCGTACTGAAGCTTTCTTT. J is TRBJ1-1 and V is TRBV28; D is possibly TRBD1 (6 bases). The CDR3 is 15 amino acids. Trimming cost V 5 bases and J 5 bases, with 18 bases left between them. Germline CDR1 reads MDHEN; CDR2 reads SYDVKM.